This is a list of T cell receptor beta chains from one sample in a study of shared clonotypes between healthy human individuals. Sequencing was performed with immunoSEQ multiplex PCR; in TCRdb, only in-frame clones are kept and a portion is missing. The sample shows about 1.5 million clones, 95% to 99% of them seen only once. The sample comprised naive CD4+ T cells sorted from blood. The source of these receptors is a man aged 30 to 45 in good health. Both conserved end residues are part of each CDR3. Fields, in order: CDR3 protein, CDR3 DNA, D gene, clone size, V gene, J gene. A D gene is named only where the DNA matches it firmly. The listing skips clone size in some rows; elsewhere it reads once, few, many or a size class.

CASSVAGNTIYF,TGTGCCAGCAGCGTAGCTGGAAACACCATATATTTT,.,few,TRBV9,TRBJ1-3
CASSDYQPQHF,TGTGCCAGCAGTGATTATCAGCCCCAGCATTTT,.,.,TRBV6-1,TRBJ1-5
CASSYSGQANQPQHF,TGTGCCAGCAGCTACTCAGGACAGGCAAATCAGCCCCAGCATTTT,TRBD1,.,TRBV9,TRBJ1-5
CAWSVRRNTGELFF,TGTGCCTGGAGTGTACGAAGGAACACCGGGGAGCTGTTTTTT,.,.,TRBV30,TRBJ2-2
CASATGGSYNEQFF,TGTGCCAGCGCTACTGGGGGTTCCTACAATGAGCAGTTCTTC,.,.,TRBV2,TRBJ2-1
CASSEIPGKFPYEQYF,TGTGCCAGCAGCGAAATACCGGGCAAGTTCCCCTACGAGCAGTACTTC,.,.,TRBV11-2,TRBJ2-7
CASSLRFGTGVLAPHEQYF,TGTGCCAGCAGCTTGAGGTTCGGGACAGGGGTACTAGCCCCCCACGAGCAGTACTTC,TRBD1,.,TRBV11-1,TRBJ2-7
CASKQGSRNEQYF,TGTGCCAGTAAACAGGGGAGTAGGAACGAGCAGTACTTC,TRBD1,.,TRBV19,TRBJ2-7
CASSLVGGSDEQYF,TGTGCCAGCAGCTTAGTAGGGGGGTCGGACGAGCAGTACTTC,.,.,TRBV7-2,TRBJ2-7
CASIAAGPNTEAFF,TGTGCCAGCATTGCGGCAGGGCCGAACACTGAAGCTTTCTTT,.,.,TRBV28,TRBJ1-1
CASSGASGVSYEQYF,TGTGCCAGCAGTGGAGCTAGCGGGGTCTCCTACGAGCAGTACTTC,TRBD2,.,TRBV2,TRBJ2-7
CASSVGAGLARLQETQYF,TGTGCCAGCAGCGTAGGTGCCGGACTAGCTAGATTACAAGAGACCCAGTACTTC,TRBD2,.,TRBV9,TRBJ2-5
CASRGTSYEQYF,TGTGCCAGCAGAGGGACTAGCTACGAGCAGTACTTC,TRBD2,.,TRBV6-6,TRBJ2-7
CSAPEYAEAFF,TGCAGTGCTCCAGAGTACGCTGAAGCTTTCTTT,.,.,TRBV20-1,TRBJ1-1
CAISVELWGTEAFF,TGTGCCATCAGCGTGGAATTATGGGGAACTGAAGCTTTCTTT,.,.,TRBV10-3,TRBJ1-1
CATSRDRGGEKLFF,TGTGCCACCAGCAGGGACAGGGGTGGTGAAAAACTGTTTTTT,TRBD1,.,TRBV15,TRBJ1-4
CASSEVGGGRNQPQHF,TGTGCCAGCAGTGAAGTTGGCGGGGGGCGCAATCAGCCCCAGCATTTT,.,.,TRBV6-1,TRBJ1-5
CSVERGEAFF,TGCAGCGTCGAGAGGGGTGAAGCTTTCTTT,.,.,TRBV29-1,TRBJ1-1
CSAPKGGLAFF,TGCAGTGCCCCAAAGGGGGGGTTAGCTTTCTTT,.,.,TRBV20-1,TRBJ1-1
CASSSPSRGEQFF,TGTGCCAGCAGCTCCCCGAGCAGGGGTGAGCAGTTCTTC,.,.,TRBV7-9,TRBJ2-1
CASSSTGGGQETQYF,TGTGCCAGCTCGTCGACAGGGGGTGGGCAAGAGACCCAGTACTTC,TRBD1,once,TRBV18,TRBJ2-5